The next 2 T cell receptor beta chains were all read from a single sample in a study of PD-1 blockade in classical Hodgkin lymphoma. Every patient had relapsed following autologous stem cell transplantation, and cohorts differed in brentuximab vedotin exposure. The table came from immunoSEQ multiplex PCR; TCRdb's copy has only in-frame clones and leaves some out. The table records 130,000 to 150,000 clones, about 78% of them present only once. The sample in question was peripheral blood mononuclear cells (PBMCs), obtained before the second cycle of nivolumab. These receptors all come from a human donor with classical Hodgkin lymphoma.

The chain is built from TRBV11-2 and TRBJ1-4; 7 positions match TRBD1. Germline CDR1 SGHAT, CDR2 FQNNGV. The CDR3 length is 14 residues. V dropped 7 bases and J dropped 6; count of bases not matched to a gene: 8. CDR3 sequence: CASTTTGADEKLFF. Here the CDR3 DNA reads TGTGCCAGCACCACTACAGGGGCGGATGAAAAACTGTTTTTT.

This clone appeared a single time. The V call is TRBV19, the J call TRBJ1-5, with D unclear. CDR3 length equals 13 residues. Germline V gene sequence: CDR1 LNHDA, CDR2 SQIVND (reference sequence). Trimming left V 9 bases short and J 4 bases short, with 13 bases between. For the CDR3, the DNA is TGTGCCAGCAGGACGCACCGTAATCAGCCCCAGCATTTT. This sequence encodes CASRTHRNQPQHF.